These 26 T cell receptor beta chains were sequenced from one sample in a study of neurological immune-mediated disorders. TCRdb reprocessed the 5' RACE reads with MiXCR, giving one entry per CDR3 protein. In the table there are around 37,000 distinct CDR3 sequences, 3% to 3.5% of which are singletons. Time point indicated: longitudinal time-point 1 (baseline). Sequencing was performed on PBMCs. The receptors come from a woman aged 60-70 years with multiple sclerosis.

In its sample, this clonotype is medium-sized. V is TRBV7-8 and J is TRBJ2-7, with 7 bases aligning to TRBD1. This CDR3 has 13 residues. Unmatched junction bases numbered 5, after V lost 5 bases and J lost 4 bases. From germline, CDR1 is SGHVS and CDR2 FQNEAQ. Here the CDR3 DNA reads TGTGCCAGCAGCCTGGGACAGATATACGAGCAGTACTTC. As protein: CASSLGQIYEQYF.

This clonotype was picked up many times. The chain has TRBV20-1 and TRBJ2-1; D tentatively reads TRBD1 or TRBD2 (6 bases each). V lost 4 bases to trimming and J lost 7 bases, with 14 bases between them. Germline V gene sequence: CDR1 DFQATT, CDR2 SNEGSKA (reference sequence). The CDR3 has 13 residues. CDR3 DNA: TGCAGTGCTACAGGGGTCCGGGAGAATGAGCAGTTCTTC. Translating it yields CSATGVRENEQFF.

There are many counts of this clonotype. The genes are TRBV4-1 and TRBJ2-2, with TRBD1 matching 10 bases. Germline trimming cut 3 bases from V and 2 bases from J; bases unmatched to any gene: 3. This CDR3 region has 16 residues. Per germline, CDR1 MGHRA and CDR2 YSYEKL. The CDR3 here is CASSHGTGANTGELFF. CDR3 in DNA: TGCGCCAGCAGCCACGGGACAGGGGCTAACACCGGGGAGCTGTTTTTT.

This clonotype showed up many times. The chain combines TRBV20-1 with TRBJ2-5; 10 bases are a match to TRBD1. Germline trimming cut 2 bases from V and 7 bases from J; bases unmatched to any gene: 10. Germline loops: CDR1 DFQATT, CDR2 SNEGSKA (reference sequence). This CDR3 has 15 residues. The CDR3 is CSARLGTGDLTTQYF. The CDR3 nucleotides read TGCAGTGCTAGACTCGGGACAGGGGACCTCACGACCCAGTACTTC.

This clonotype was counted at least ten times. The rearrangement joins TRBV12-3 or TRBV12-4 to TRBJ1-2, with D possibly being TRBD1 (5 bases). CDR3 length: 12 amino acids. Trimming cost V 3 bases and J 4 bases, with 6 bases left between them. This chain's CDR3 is CASSLTVYGYTF. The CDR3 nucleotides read TGTGCCAGCAGTTTGACAGTCTATGGCTACACCTTC.

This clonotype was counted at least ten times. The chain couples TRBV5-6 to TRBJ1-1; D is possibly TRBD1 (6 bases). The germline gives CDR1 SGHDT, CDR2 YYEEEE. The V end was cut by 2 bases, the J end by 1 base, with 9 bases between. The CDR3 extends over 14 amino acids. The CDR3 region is CASSLPGQNTEAFF. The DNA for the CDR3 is TGTGCCAGCAGCTTACCGGGACAGAACACTGAAGCTTTCTTT.

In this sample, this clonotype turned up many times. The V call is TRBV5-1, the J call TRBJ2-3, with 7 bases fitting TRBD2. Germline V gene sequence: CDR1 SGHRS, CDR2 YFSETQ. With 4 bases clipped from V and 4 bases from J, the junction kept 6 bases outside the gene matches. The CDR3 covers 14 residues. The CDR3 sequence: CASSPGGRPDTQYF. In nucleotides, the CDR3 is TGCGCCAGCAGCCCGGGGGGTAGGCCAGATACGCAGTATTTT. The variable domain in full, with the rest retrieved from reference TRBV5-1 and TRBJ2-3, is KAGVTQTPRYLIKTRGQQVTLSCSPISGHRSVSWYQQTPGQGLQFLFEYFSETQRNKGNFPGRFSGRQFSNSRSEMNVSTLELGDSALYLCASSPGGRPDTQYFGPGTRLTVL.

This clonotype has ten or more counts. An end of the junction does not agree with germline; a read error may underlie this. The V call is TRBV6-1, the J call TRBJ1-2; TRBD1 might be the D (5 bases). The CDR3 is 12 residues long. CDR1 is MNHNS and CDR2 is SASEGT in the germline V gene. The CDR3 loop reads CASSEGGQQRPF. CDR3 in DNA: TGTGCCAGCAGTGAAGGGGGCCAACAGCGGCCCTTC.

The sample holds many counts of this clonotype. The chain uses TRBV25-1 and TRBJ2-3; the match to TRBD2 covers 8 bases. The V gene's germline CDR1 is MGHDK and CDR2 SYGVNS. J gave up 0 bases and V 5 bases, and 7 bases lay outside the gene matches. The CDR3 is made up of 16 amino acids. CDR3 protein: CASSYPGGASTDTQYF. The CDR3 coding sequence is TGTGCCAGCAGTTACCCGGGGGGGGCAAGCACAGATACGCAGTATTTT.

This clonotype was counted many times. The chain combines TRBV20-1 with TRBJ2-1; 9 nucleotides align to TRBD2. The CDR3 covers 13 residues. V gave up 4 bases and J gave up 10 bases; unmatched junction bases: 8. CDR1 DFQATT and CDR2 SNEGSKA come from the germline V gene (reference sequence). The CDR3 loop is CSAIASGVSEQFF. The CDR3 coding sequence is TGCAGTGCTATAGCTAGCGGGGTATCCGAGCAGTTCTTC.

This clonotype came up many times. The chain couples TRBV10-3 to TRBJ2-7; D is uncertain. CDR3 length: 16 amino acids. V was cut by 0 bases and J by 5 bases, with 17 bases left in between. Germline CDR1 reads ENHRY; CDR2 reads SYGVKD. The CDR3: CAISESNVQLWDEQYF. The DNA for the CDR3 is TGTGCCATCAGTGAGTCGAATGTCCAACTGTGGGACGAGCAGTACTTC.

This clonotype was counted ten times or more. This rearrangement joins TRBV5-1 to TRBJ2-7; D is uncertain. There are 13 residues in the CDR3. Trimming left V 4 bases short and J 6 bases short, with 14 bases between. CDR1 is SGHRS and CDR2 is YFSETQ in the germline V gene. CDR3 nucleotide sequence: TGCGCCAGCAGCCCGCGTCCTGCCGGCGAGCAGTACTTC. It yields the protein CASSPRPAGEQYF.

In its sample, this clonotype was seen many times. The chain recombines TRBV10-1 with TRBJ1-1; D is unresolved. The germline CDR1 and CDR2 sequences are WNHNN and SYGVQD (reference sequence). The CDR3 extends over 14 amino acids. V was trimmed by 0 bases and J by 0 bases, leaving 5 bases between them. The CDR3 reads CASSESLMNTEAFF. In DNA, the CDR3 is TGCGCCAGCAGTGAGTCATTAATGAACACTGAAGCTTTCTTT.

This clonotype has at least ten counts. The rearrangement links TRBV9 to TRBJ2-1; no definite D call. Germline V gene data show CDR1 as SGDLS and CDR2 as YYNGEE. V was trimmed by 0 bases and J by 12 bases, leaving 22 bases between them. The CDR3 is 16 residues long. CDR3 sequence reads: CASSVATGTSRSGQFF. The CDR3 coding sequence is TGTGCCAGCAGCGTAGCTACGGGCACCTCGAGGTCGGGGCAGTTCTTC.

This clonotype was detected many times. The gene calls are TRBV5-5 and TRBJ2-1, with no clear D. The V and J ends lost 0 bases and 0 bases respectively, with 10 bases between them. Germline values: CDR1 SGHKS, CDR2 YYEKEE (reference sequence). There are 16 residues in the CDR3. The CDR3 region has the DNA TGTGCCAGCAGCTTGGAGGTATCAATCTCCTACAATGAGCAGTTCTTC. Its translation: CASSLEVSISYNEQFF.

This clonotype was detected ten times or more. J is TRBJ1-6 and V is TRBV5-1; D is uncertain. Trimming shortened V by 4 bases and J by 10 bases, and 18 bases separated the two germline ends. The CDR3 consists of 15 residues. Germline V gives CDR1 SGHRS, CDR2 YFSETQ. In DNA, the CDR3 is TGCGCCAGCAGCCCCTTTGGACCAGACGAGTCACCCCTCCACTTT. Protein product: CASSPFGPDESPLHF.

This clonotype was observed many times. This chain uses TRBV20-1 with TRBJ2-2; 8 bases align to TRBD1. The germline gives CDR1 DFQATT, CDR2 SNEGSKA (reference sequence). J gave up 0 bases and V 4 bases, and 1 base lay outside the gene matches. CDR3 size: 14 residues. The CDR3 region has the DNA TGCAGTGCTACGGACAGGGCGAACACCGGGGAGCTGTTTTTT. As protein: CSATDRANTGELFF.

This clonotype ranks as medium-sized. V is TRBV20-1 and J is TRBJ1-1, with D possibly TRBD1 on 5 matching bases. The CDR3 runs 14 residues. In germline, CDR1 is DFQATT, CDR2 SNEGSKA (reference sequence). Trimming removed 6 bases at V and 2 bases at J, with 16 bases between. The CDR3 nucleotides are TGCAGTGCGACCGGGACCGCCGGCAACACTGAAGCTTTCTTT. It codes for CSATGTAGNTEAFF.

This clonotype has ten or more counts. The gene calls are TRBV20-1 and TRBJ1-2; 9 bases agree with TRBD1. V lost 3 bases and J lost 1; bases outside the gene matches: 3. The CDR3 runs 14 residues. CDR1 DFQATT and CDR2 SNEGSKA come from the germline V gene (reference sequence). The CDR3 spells CSARGDRVNYGYTF. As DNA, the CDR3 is TGCAGTGCTAGGGGGGACAGGGTTAACTATGGCTACACCTTC.

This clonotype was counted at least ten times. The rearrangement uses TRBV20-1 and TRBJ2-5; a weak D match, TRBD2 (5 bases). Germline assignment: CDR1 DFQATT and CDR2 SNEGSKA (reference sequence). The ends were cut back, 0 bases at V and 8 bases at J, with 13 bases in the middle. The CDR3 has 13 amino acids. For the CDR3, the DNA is TGCAGTGCTAGAGATAGAGGGTCAGACACCCAGTACTTC. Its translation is CSARDRGSDTQYF.

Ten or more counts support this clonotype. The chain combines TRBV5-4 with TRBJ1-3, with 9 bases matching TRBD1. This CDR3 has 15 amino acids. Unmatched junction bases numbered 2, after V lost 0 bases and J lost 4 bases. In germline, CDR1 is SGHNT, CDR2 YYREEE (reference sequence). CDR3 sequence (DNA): TGTGCCAGCAGCTTGGGGACAGGGGTAGGAAACACCATATATTTT. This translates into CASSLGTGVGNTIYF. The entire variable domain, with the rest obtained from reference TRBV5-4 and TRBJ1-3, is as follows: ETGVTQSPTHLIKTRGQQVTLRCSSQSGHNTVSWYQQALGQGPQFIFQYYREEENGRGNFPPRFSGLQFPNYSSELNVNALELDDSALYLCASSLGTGVGNTIYFGEGSWLTVV.

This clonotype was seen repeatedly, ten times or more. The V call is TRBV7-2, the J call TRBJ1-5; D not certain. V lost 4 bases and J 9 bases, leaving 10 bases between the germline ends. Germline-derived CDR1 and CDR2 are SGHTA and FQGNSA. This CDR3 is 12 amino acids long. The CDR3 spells CASSSTNGPQHF. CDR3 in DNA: TGTGCCAGCAGCTCGACAAATGGGCCCCAGCATTTT.

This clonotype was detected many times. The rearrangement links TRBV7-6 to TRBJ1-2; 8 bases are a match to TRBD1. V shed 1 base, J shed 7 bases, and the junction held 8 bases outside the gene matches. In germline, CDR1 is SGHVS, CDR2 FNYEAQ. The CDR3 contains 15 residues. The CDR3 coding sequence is TGTGCCAGCAGCTTAGAGAGGGGCACAGGGGGTGGCTACACCTTC. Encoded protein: CASSLERGTGGGYTF. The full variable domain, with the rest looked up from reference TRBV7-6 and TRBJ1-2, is GAGVSQSPRYKVTKRGQDVALRCDPISGHVSLYWYRQALGQGPEFLTYFNYEAQQDKSGLPNDRFSAERPEGSISTLTIQRTEQRDSAMYRCASSLERGTGGGYTFGSGTRLTVV.

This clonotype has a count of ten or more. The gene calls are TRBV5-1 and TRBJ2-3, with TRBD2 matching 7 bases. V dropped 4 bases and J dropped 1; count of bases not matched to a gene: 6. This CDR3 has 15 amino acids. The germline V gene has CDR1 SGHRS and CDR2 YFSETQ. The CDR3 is CASSLRGRGTDTQYF. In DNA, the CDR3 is TGCGCCAGCAGCCTCCGGGGGAGGGGCACAGATACGCAGTATTTT. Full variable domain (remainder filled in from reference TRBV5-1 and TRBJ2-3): KAGVTQTPRYLIKTRGQQVTLSCSPISGHRSVSWYQQTPGQGLQFLFEYFSETQRNKGNFPGRFSGRQFSNSRSEMNVSTLELGDSALYLCASSLRGRGTDTQYFGPGTRLTVL.

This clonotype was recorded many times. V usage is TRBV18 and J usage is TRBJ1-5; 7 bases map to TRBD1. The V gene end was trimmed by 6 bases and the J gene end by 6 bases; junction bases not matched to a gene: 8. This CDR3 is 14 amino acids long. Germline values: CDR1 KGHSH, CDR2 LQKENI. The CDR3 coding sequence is TGTGCCAGCTCGCGACAGGGTAACGCTCAGCCCCAGCATTTT. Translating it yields CASSRQGNAQPQHF.

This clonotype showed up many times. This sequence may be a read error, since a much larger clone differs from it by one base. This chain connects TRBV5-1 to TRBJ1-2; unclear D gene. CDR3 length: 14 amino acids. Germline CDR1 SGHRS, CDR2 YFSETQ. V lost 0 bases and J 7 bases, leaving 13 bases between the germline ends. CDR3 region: CASSLGKGGFGYTF. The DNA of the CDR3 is TGCGCCAGCAGCTTGGGGAAGGGAGGTTTTGGCTACACCTTC.